This is a list of T cell receptor beta chains from one sample in a study of blood T cells in healthy people across ages. TCRdb itself ran the 5' RACE reads through MiXCR, one entry per CDR3 protein. The repertoire consists of 450,000 to 600,000 distinct CDR3 sequences, with approximately 26% occurring once and the leading ten covering approximately 3.7%. The same data also went into a second study, on T cells of mothers and their children.

The sequenced sample was blood. Receptors originate from a boy younger than 10 in good health. Both conserved end residues are part of each CDR3. A D gene is named only where the DNA matches it firmly. Clone size appears in some rows only: once, few, many, or a class for an expanded clone.

j_gene | v_gene | d_gene | abundance | CDR3nt | CDR3aa
TRBJ2-1 | TRBV28 | TRBD2 | . | TGTGCCGGCAGTTTTTCACTAGCGGGAGGCAATGAGCAGTTCTTC | CAGSFSLAGGNEQFF
TRBJ2-7 | TRBV30 | . | . | TGTGCCTGGAGTGTACTCAGGGACTACGAGCAGTACTTC | CAWSVLRDYEQYF
TRBJ1-2 | TRBV2 | . | few | TGTGCCAGCAGTGAACGGCGGCTCTATGGCTACACCTTC | CASSERRLYGYTF
TRBJ1-1 | TRBV5-1 | TRBD1 | once | TGCGCCAGCAGGCTCGGACAGGGGACGAACACTGAAGCTTTCTTT | CASRLGQGTNTEAFF
TRBJ1-1 | TRBV5-1 | . | once | TGCGCCAGCAGCGGGTTGAGGGGGGGGGCGCCTGAAGCTTTCTTT | CASSGLRGGAPEAFF
TRBJ2-5 | TRBV20-1 | . | . | TGCAGTGCTAACGAGGTAGTGACCACAGAGACCCAGTACTTC | CSANEVVTTETQYF
TRBJ1-1 | TRBV5-1 | . | . | TGCGCCAGCAGCTTGGTAGGGAGAAGTGAAGCTTTCTTT | CASSLVGRSEAFF
TRBJ2-3 | TRBV7-2 | . | few | TGTGCCAGCAGCTTAACTTCAGGCTCCACCACAGATACGCAGTATTTT | CASSLTSGSTTDTQYF
TRBJ2-4 | TRBV9 | . | many | TGTGCCAGCAGCGTAGATGTAGGCCGAAACATTCAGTACTTC | CASSVDVGRNIQYF
TRBJ2-1 | TRBV11-2 | TRBD2 | few | TGTGCCAGCAGACCCGGGACTAGTGTTTACAATGAGCAGTTCTTC | CASRPGTSVYNEQFF
TRBJ2-1 | TRBV27 | . | . | TGTGCCAGCGGACCGGGAGCCTACAATGAGCAGTTCTTC | CASGPGAYNEQFF
TRBJ1-5 | TRBV12-3/TRBV12-4 | . | . | TGTGCCAGCGCGAAACAGTTGGTCAATCAGCCCCAGCATTTT | CASAKQLVNQPQHF
TRBJ2-2 | TRBV7-3 | . | . | TGTGCCAGCAGCTTGTCTCACGGCCCCGACACCGGGGAGCTGTTTTTT | CASSLSHGPDTGELFF
TRBJ1-2 | TRBV20-1 | TRBD1 | . | TGCAGGGCAAAGGACAGGGGTAACTATGGCTACACCTTC | CRAKDRGNYGYTF
TRBJ2-3 | TRBV15 | . | few | TGTGCCACCAGCAGAGTCGGGACCCGCACAGATACGCAGTATTTT | CATSRVGTRTDTQYF
TRBJ2-4 | TRBV28 | . | many | TGTGCCAGCAGTCCGCCGGGACTCCAGGACATTCAGTACTTC | CASSPPGLQDIQYF
TRBJ1-1 | TRBV2 | TRBD1 | few | TGTGCCAGCAGGAACCACAGGGGTCACACTGAAGCTTTCTTT | CASRNHRGHTEAFF
TRBJ2-5 | TRBV5-1 | . | few | TGCGCCAGCAGCTTGAGAATCCCGGGCGGGGAGACCCAGTACTTC | CASSLRIPGGETQYF
TRBJ2-1 | TRBV27 | TRBD2 | . | TGTGCCAGCAGGCCGACCGGGACTACCTACAATGAGCAGTTCTTC | CASRPTGTTYNEQFF
TRBJ2-5 | TRBV20-1 | . | few | TGCAGTGCAATCACTAGCACCCAAGAGACCCAGTACTTC | CSAITSTQETQYF
TRBJ2-1 | TRBV15 | . | . | TGTGCCACCAGCAGAGGCCGGGATCACTCCTACAATGAGCAGTTCTTC | CATSRGRDHSYNEQFF
TRBJ2-6 | TRBV12-3/TRBV12-4 | . | once | TGTGCCAGCAGTCCGAACAGTCATTCTGGGGCCAACGTCCTGACTTTC | CASSPNSHSGANVLTF
TRBJ2-7 | TRBV10-3 | . | . | TGTGCCACCCGACAGGAGTCCTACGAGCAGTACTTC | CATRQESYEQYF
TRBJ2-4 | TRBV11-2 | TRBD1 | . | TGTGCCAGCAGCTTATTTTACCCCGGGACAGGATATAACATTCAGTACTTC | CASSLFYPGTGYNIQYF
TRBJ2-2 | TRBV7-9 | TRBD1 | . | TGTGCCAGCAGCCCCCGGACAGGGGATAACACCGGGGAGCTGTTTTTT | CASSPRTGDNTGELFF
TRBJ2-7 | TRBV11-1 | . | few | TGTGCCAGCAGCTCCGGGTCCCGGTACGAGCAGTACTTC | CASSSGSRYEQYF
TRBJ1-5 | TRBV5-1 | . | few | TGCGCCAGCAGCTTGAGCCCTTATAGCAATCAGCCCCAGCATTTT | CASSLSPYSNQPQHF
TRBJ2-2 | TRBV6-5 | . | . | TGTGCCAGCAGTTCCCGGGGGCCCGGTGCCGGGGAGCTGTTTTTT | CASSSRGPGAGELFF
TRBJ1-5 | TRBV6-2/TRBV6-3 | . | once | TGTGCCAGCGCTGAGATGGGGGATCAGCCCCAGCATTTT | CASAEMGDQPQHF
TRBJ2-1 | TRBV9 | . | . | TGTGCCAGCAGCGTATATGGGGGCGCCTATCGTCTGAGCGTTGATGAGCAGTTCTTC | CASSVYGGAYRLSVDEQFF
TRBJ2-7 | TRBV4-2 | TRBD2 | few | TGTGCCAGCAGCCAAGGGGTGAGCGGGGGAACCTACGAGCAGTACTTC | CASSQGVSGGTYEQYF
TRBJ2-1 | TRBV5-1 | . | . | TGCGCCAGCAGCTTGGCCGGTGGAAGCGGCGAGCAGTTCTTC | CASSLAGGSGEQFF
TRBJ2-7 | TRBV7-9 | . | . | TGTGCCAGCAGCCGAGCGACGCCCTACGAGCAGTACTTC | CASSRATPYEQYF
TRBJ1-1 | TRBV11-3 | . | . | TGTGCCAGCAGCTTAGTGGCCGCTATGAACACTGAAGCTTTCTTT | CASSLVAAMNTEAFF
TRBJ2-1 | TRBV10-3 | TRBD2 | . | TGTGCCATCAGTCCTTTATCGACTAGCCACACATACAATGAGCAGTTCTTC | CAISPLSTSHTYNEQFF
TRBJ1-4 | TRBV3-1 | TRBD1 | . | TGTGCCAGCAGCCACTGGGACAGGCTTTCAACTAATGAAAAACTGTTTTTT | CASSHWDRLSTNEKLFF
TRBJ1-4 | TRBV4-3 | . | . | TGCGCCAGCAGCCAAGATGGTAGGGAAAAACTGTTTTTT | CASSQDGREKLFF
TRBJ2-7 | TRBV20-1 | . | . | TGCAGTGCTAGAGATCGCGGGACTGATGCCTACGAGCAGTACTTC | CSARDRGTDAYEQYF
TRBJ2-5 | TRBV6-5 | TRBD2 | . | TGTGCCAGCAGTTCCGGTGGTTGGATCGGGGGGGAGACCCAGTACTTC | CASSSGGWIGGETQYF
TRBJ1-2 | TRBV7-9 | . | few | TGTGCCAGCAGCTTAGCCAAACTACCTGAGTATGGCTACACCTTC | CASSLAKLPEYGYTF
TRBJ2-2 | TRBV20-1 | . | few | TGCAGTGCTAGAATCAGCACCGGGGAGCTGTTTTTT | CSARISTGELFF
TRBJ2-5 | TRBV4-1 | . | . | TGCGCCAGCAGTCCTCTTGGCCGCGGCAGAGAACAAGAGACCCAGTACTTC | CASSPLGRGREQETQYF
TRBJ2-2 | TRBV29-1 | . | few | TGCAGCGTTGCACAGAAACACGGCGGGGAGCTGTTTTTT | CSVAQKHGGELFF
TRBJ2-1 | TRBV6-6 | TRBD2 | few | TGTGCCAGCAGTTACTCTGGGAGGGCCTTAAACAATGAGCAGTTCTTC | CASSYSGRALNNEQFF
TRBJ2-3 | TRBV20-1 | TRBD2 | . | TGCAGTGCTAGATTGGGGGGGGGCACAGATACGCAGTATTTT | CSARLGGGTDTQYF
TRBJ2-1 | TRBV7-3 | . | . | TGTGCCAGCAGGGGGGGAACATACAATGAGCAGTTCTTC | CASRGGTYNEQFF
TRBJ1-1 | TRBV5-1 | . | few | TGCGCCAGCAGCTTGGTGGCAGCCCGATCGGAAGCTTTCTTT | CASSLVAARSEAFF
TRBJ1-5 | TRBV18 | . | few | TGTGCCAGCTCACCCCAGGCGATGGGCAATCAGCCCCAGCATTTT | CASSPQAMGNQPQHF
TRBJ2-7 | TRBV29-1 | . | . | TGCAGCGCAGAGGGTGCCGACTACGAGCAGTACTTC | CSAEGADYEQYF
TRBJ2-1 | TRBV10-2 | . | . | TGCGCCAGCAGACAGGGTGTGGATGAGCAGTTCTTC | CASRQGVDEQFF
TRBJ2-1 | TRBV20-1 | TRBD2 | few | TGCAGTGCTAGTTGGGTAGGGCTAGCGGGAGGGTTAGGGGGCAATGAGCAGTTCTTC | CSASWVGLAGGLGGNEQFF
TRBJ2-5 | TRBV12-3/TRBV12-4 | . | . | TGTGCCAGCAGCTTAAAGTCGAGGGAGACCCAGTACTTC | CASSLKSRETQYF
TRBJ1-2 | TRBV7-2 | . | . | TGTGCCAGCAGCCCCACGGGGGCGGACTATGGCTACACCTTC | CASSPTGADYGYTF
TRBJ2-6 | TRBV4-3 | . | . | TGCGCCAGCAGCCAAGATCGGATAGTTGAGGCCAACGTCCTGACTTTC | CASSQDRIVEANVLTF
TRBJ2-7 | TRBV7-8 | TRBD1 | few | TGTGCCAGCAGCTTACGGACAGGGGGATATCACGAGCAGTACTTC | CASSLRTGGYHEQYF
TRBJ1-2 | TRBV13 | . | few | TGTGCCAGCAGCTTAGGCCCAGACGGGGCCTTC | CASSLGPDGAF
TRBJ2-5 | TRBV12-3/TRBV12-4 | . | few | TGTGCCAGCAGTTTTGCGCACCGGGGCCAAGAGACCCAGTACTTC | CASSFAHRGQETQYF